A single TCR beta chain is shown here with its context. Patients had chemo-refractory metastatic non-small-cell lung cancer and received focal radiation plus CTLA-4 blockade that used ipilimumab. This sample was included in a study of radiotherapy plus CTLA-4 blockade in lung cancer. The data were produced by immunoSEQ multiplex PCR, yet TCRdb's version contains in-frame clones alone and is incomplete. The sample carries 62,000 or so clones, around three quarters recorded once. V lost 6 bases to trimming and J lost 1 base, with 15 bases between them. The CDR3 loop spans 14 amino acids. Germline V gene lookup returns CDR1 SQVTM and CDR2 ANQGSEA.

The receptor was isolated from a human donor with non-small cell lung cancer who had a complete response to radiotherapy plus ipilimumab. V and J are TRBV29-1 and TRBJ1-2, with D uncertain. Material: peripheral blood, obtained from a patient treated with radiotherapy plus ipilimumab. CDR3 amino acids: CSVEIDPINYGYTF. The CDR3 coding sequence is TGCAGCGTGGAGATCGATCCTATTAACTATGGCTACACCTTC.